Here is one T cell receptor (beta chain) with its context. This entry comes from a study of shared clonotypes between healthy human individuals. Turning to the study itself: Three CD4 naive, three CD4 memory, two CD8 naive and one CD8 memory plate were used per donor.

Germline-derived CDR1 and CDR2 are MDHEN and SYDVKM. The V and J ends lost 2 bases and 8 bases respectively, with 23 bases between them. The CDR3 spans 17 residues. The assay was immunoSEQ multiplex PCR, and TCRdb's table has in-frame clones only and misses some. The top ten clones hold 0.4% to 0.45% of a sample with around 1.6 million clones, 95% to 99% of them seen once. Sequencing input: naive CD4+ T cells sorted from blood. Described subset: CD45RA+ positively selected. This sequence was found in a man aged 25 to 40 in good health. The chain carries TRBV28 and TRBJ2-3, with D possibly TRBD2 on 6 matching bases. CDR3 in DNA: TGTGCCAGCAGTTTAGGAGTGGCGGACCGTCGGGGGACTACGCAGTATTTT. Residues: CASSLGVADRRGTTQYF. The whole variable domain, remainder taken from reference TRBV28 and TRBJ2-3, is DVKVTQSSRYLVKRTGEKVFLECVQDMDHENMFWYRQDPGLGLRLIYFSYDVKMKEKGDIPEGYSVSREKKERFSLILESASTNQTSMYLCASSLGVADRRGTTQYFGPGTRLTVL.